The 22 T cell receptor beta chains below come from one sample, sequenced in a study of CD8 T cell repertoires and HIV-1 epitope variants. Clones were read by immunoSEQ multiplex PCR, and TCRdb kept only the in-frame ones, dropping some. Among tens of thousands of clones listed, 74% were seen once. Sequencing was done on a sample of uncultured baseline CD8+ T cells from peripheral blood mononuclear cells (PBMCs). The receptors were gathered from a male donor with HIV.

The CDR3 reads CASSLVPLAGSSYEQYF. CDR3 in DNA: TGTGCCAGCAGCTTGGTCCCCCTAGCGGGGAGCTCCTACGAGCAGTACTTC. This sequence joins TRBV5-6 and TRBJ2-7, with 9 bases aligning to TRBD2. Trimming cost V 0 bases and J 0 bases; bases outside gene matches: 7. Germline loops: CDR1 SGHDT, CDR2 YYEEEE. This CDR3 comprises 17 residues.

This chain joins TRBV4-2 and TRBJ1-2; D ambiguous. Per the germline V gene, CDR1 is LGHNA and CDR2 is YNFKEQ. V was pared by 3 bases and J by 4 bases, with 12 bases between. There are 14 residues in the CDR3. The CDR3 nucleotides are TGTGCCAGCAGCCACACGTTGGAGTTCTATGGCTACACCTTC. It codes for CASSHTLEFYGYTF.

This chain links TRBV19 with TRBJ2-1, with 7 bases matching TRBD1. Germline V gives CDR1 LNHDA, CDR2 SQIVND (reference sequence). Unmatched junction bases numbered 1, after V lost 0 bases and J lost 11 bases. The CDR3 extends over 12 amino acids. CDR3 region: CASSIDRGKQFF. As DNA, the CDR3 is TGTGCCAGTAGTATAGACAGGGGGAAGCAGTTCTTC.

This clone was seen only once. The chain uses TRBV28 and TRBJ2-1; 10 nucleotides line up with TRBD2. The CDR3 spans 17 residues. The junction had 16 bases not matched to a gene; V was cut back by 4 bases and J by 10 bases. CDR1 is MDHEN and CDR2 is SYDVKM in the germline V gene. This CDR3 is CASSSYKAGGFQVEQFF. The CDR3 nucleotides are TGTGCCAGCAGTTCGTACAAAGCGGGAGGGTTTCAAGTGGAGCAGTTCTTC.

The chain carries TRBV30 and TRBJ1-6; D perhaps matches TRBD1 (6 bases). Germline V gene lookup returns CDR1 GTSNPN and CDR2 SVGIG (reference sequence). The CDR3 has 15 amino acids. Trimming took 4 bases from V and 3 from J, leaving 13 bases between them. This CDR3 reads CAWKVDRFYNSPLHF. Written as DNA, the CDR3 is TGTGCCTGGAAGGTGGACAGATTCTATAATTCACCCCTCCACTTT.

The rearrangement links TRBV7-9 to TRBJ2-5; D perhaps matches TRBD2 (6 bases). Trimming removed 6 bases at V and 3 bases at J, with 8 bases between. Per the germline V gene, CDR1 is SEHNR and CDR2 is FQNEAQ (reference sequence). The CDR3 is 12 residues long. The CDR3 sequence: CASRRDEETQYF. DNA of the CDR3: TGTGCCAGCAGGCGGGACGAAGAGACCCAGTACTTC.

This clone appeared once. V and J are TRBV5-6 and TRBJ2-7; the D gene could be TRBD1 or TRBD2 (5 bases each). The V end was cut by 3 bases, the J end by 0 bases, with 10 bases between. This CDR3 has 14 residues. Germline CDR1 is SGHDT and CDR2 is YYEEEE. The CDR3 nucleotides read TGTGCCAGCAGCTATGGGACCGCCTCCTACGAGCAGTACTTC. It is translated as CASSYGTASYEQYF.

The chain recombines TRBV4-3 with TRBJ1-2; unclear D gene. The germline V gene has CDR1 LGHNA and CDR2 YSLEER. This CDR3 comprises 15 residues. Trimming removed 1 base at V and 1 base at J, with 10 bases between. CDR3 DNA sequence: TGCGCCAGCAGCCAAGGGGTGTTACTTAACTATGGCTACACCTTC. Protein sequence: CASSQGVLLNYGYTF.

This clone has just a few counts. This chain joins TRBV15 and TRBJ2-1; possibly TRBD2 for D (6 bases). The CDR3 length is 14 residues. Germline V gene sequence: CDR1 LNHNV, CDR2 YYDKDF (reference sequence). The V and J ends lost 11 bases and 7 bases respectively, with 21 bases between them. The CDR3 here is CAAAVGGKENEQFF. The CDR3 bases are TGTGCCGCGGCGGTAGGCGGGAAGGAAAATGAGCAGTTCTTC.

Points on this clone: One base away lies a much larger clone, so this may be a sequencing read error. The same CDR3 is also encoded by other DNA sequences in this sample. The chain joins TRBV29-1 to TRBJ1-4; D gene uncertain. Germline V gene lookup returns CDR1 SQVTM and CDR2 ANQGSEA. The CDR3 consists of 14 residues. In DNA form, the CDR3 reads TGCAGCGTTGGTGTGAGTGCAACTAATGAGAAACTGTTTTTT. Protein sequence: CSVGVSATNEKLFF.

The gene calls are TRBV6-5 and TRBJ2-7; 9 bases agree with TRBD1. The germline gives CDR1 MNHEY, CDR2 SVGAGI. The CDR3 consists of 14 residues. J was trimmed by 4 bases and V by 5 bases; bases with no gene match: 6. The CDR3 DNA reads TGTGCCAGCAGTCGAACGACAGGGGGTTACGAGCAGTACTTC. Translated, it gives CASSRTTGGYEQYF.

This clone was found a few times. This rearrangement joins TRBV25-1 to TRBJ2-5; 10 bases match TRBD1. The CDR3 is made up of 15 amino acids. The V segment lost 6 bases and the J segment 5 bases; nucleotides outside the gene matches: 9. CDR1 and CDR2 (germline): MGHDK, SYGVNS. CDR3 in DNA: TGTGCCAGCAGGGGGCCTGGGACAGGGGTTGAGACCCAGTACTTC. Translation: CASRGPGTGVETQYF.

The J gene is TRBJ1-1, the V gene TRBV7-6; D unclear. Germline lookup yields CDR1 SGHVS and CDR2 FNYEAQ. Deletions cut 5 bases from V and 1 base from J, with 8 bases between. The length of the CDR3 is 13 residues. CDR3 residues: CASSLSGNTEAFF. For the CDR3, the DNA is TGTGCCAGCAGCCTGTCGGGGAACACTGAAGCTTTCTTT.

V is TRBV28 and J is TRBJ1-4, with 7 bases fitting TRBD1. CDR1 is MDHEN and CDR2 is SYDVKM in the germline V gene. This CDR3 has 15 amino acids. Trimming removed 6 bases from V and 8 bases from J; junction bases left unmatched: 12. The CDR3 region has the DNA TGTGCCAGCAGCCCTATCACAGGGGCTAGAGAAAAACTGTTTTTT. It codes for CASSPITGAREKLFF.

The J gene is TRBJ2-7, the V gene TRBV30; 7 nucleotides match TRBD1. J was trimmed by 7 bases and V by 5 bases; bases with no gene match: 8. From germline, CDR1 is GTSNPN and CDR2 SVGIG (reference sequence). This CDR3 is 12 amino acids long. The CDR3 loop is CAWDTGVREQYF. The CDR3 nucleotides are TGTGCCTGGGATACAGGGGTAAGGGAGCAGTACTTC.

The rearrangement uses TRBV6-5 and TRBJ2-1; D is ambiguous. The V end lost 4 bases, the J end lost 5 bases, and 15 bases lay between the germline ends. The CDR3 extends over 15 amino acids. The germline CDR1 and CDR2 sequences are MNHEY and SVGAGI. The CDR3 region has the DNA TGTGCCAGCAGTTGGGGAAGGGTCAGAGACAATGAGCAGTTCTTC. This translates into CASSWGRVRDNEQFF.

This clone was picked up a small number of times. V gene TRBV13 combines with J gene TRBJ2-1; D not resolved. This CDR3 has 13 residues. The germline CDR1 and CDR2 sequences are PRHDT and FYEKMQ (reference sequence). V was cut by 5 bases and J by 0 bases, with 5 bases left in between. CDR3 sequence reads: CASSLGSYNEQFF. In nucleotides, the CDR3 is TGTGCCAGCAGCCTGGGCTCCTACAATGAGCAGTTCTTC. Together with reference TRBV13 and TRBJ2-1, the CDR3 gives the full variable domain: AAGVIQSPRHLIKEKRETATLKCYPIPRHDTVYWYQQGPGQDPQFLISFYEKMQSDKGSIPDRFSAQQFSDYHSELNMSSLELGDSALYFCASSLGSYNEQFFGPGTRLTVL.

This rearrangement joins TRBV27 to TRBJ2-5; 8 bases match TRBD1. CDR3 length equals 12 residues. V lost 6 bases and J lost 4; bases outside the gene matches: 1. Per germline, CDR1 MNHEY and CDR2 SMNVEV (reference sequence). The CDR3 sequence: CASRDRAETQYF. CDR3 nucleotide sequence: TGTGCCAGCAGGGACAGGGCAGAGACCCAGTACTTC.

This clone is a singleton in its sample. This chain joins TRBV28 and TRBJ2-5; TRBD1 is a possible D gene (6 bases). The J call may not be correct, given that the DNA end is closer to TRBJ2-7. The germline gives CDR1 MDHEN, CDR2 SYDVKM. This CDR3 is 13 amino acids long. The CDR3 DNA sequence: TGTGCCAGCAGCCCCCCGGACAGCTACGAGCAGTACTTC. The encoded protein is CASSPPDSYEQYF.

The chain employs TRBV5-1 and TRBJ1-1; 10 bases are shared with TRBD1. The CDR3 has 14 residues. Germline V gives CDR1 SGHRS, CDR2 YFSETQ. V lost 4 bases, J lost 1 base, and 1 base stayed unmatched. The DNA of the CDR3 is TGCGCCAGCAGCCGACAGGGGGCGAACACTGAAGCTTTCTTT. Translating it yields CASSRQGANTEAFF.

This chain links TRBV5-4 with TRBJ2-1; D is perhaps TRBD1 or TRBD2 (5 bases each). Trimming took off 5 bases at V and 8 bases at J, with 20 bases between the two ends. The CDR3 is 15 amino acids. Germline CDR1 reads SGHNT; CDR2 reads YYREEE (reference sequence). CDR3 DNA sequence: TGTGCCAGCAGTGTCGAGGGACGGCTCCAGGATGAGCAGTTCTTC. Translating gives CASSVEGRLQDEQFF. The full variable domain, with the rest looked up from reference TRBV5-4 and TRBJ2-1, is ETGVTQSPTHLIKTRGQQVTLRCSSQSGHNTVSWYQQALGQGPQFIFQYYREEENGRGNFPPRFSGLQFPNYSSELNVNALELDDSALYLCASSVEGRLQDEQFFGPGTRLTVL.

The chain uses TRBV7-2 and TRBJ2-3, with 7 bases matching TRBD1. Germline assignment: CDR1 SGHTA and CDR2 FQGNSA. V lost 5 bases and J lost 2; bases outside the gene matches: 4. The CDR3 extends over 14 amino acids. The CDR3: CASSPQGPTDTQYF. The CDR3, as DNA: TGTGCCAGCAGCCCACAGGGGCCCACAGATACGCAGTATTTT.